These T cell receptor beta chains were read from a single sample in a study of monozygotic twins with inflammatory bowel disease. Reprocessing the 5' RACE reads, TCRdb reports a single entry for every CDR3 protein and omits DNA. The sample totals 150,000 to 200,000 distinct CDR3 sequences. Sequencing was carried out using blood. The origin of the receptors is a human donor with ulcerative colitis or Crohn's disease, or a healthy co-twin of an affected twin (not recorded which). CDR3s include the opening cysteine and the closing phenylalanine or tryptophan.

j_call: TRBJ2-3; cdr3_length: 20; v_call: TRBV12-3/TRBV12-4; cdr3_aa: CASSQTGTSGAAYSTDTQYF
j_call: TRBJ1-3; cdr3_length: 15; v_call: TRBV13; cdr3_aa: CASSSNRGEGNTIYF
j_call: TRBJ2-1; cdr3_length: 17; v_call: TRBV14; cdr3_aa: CASSLQVRFGHYNEQFF
j_call: TRBJ2-3; cdr3_length: 14; v_call: TRBV30; cdr3_aa: CAWSVLASGDTQYF
j_call: TRBJ2-2; cdr3_length: 19; v_call: TRBV6-5; cdr3_aa: CASSYSILAGGPNTGELFF
j_call: TRBJ2-3; cdr3_length: 17; v_call: TRBV12-3/TRBV12-4; cdr3_aa: CASSTQREGRVGDTQYF
j_call: TRBJ2-6; cdr3_length: 15; v_call: TRBV6-4; cdr3_aa: CASSKEHSGANVLTF
j_call: TRBJ2-1; cdr3_length: 19; v_call: TRBV5-6; cdr3_aa: CASSLVQGATGGLYNEQFF
j_call: TRBJ1-1; cdr3_length: 12; v_call: TRBV12-3/TRBV12-4; cdr3_aa: CASTLGQTEAFF
j_call: TRBJ1-5; cdr3_length: 13; v_call: TRBV28; cdr3_aa: CATHRQGSQPQHF
j_call: TRBJ1-4; cdr3_length: 13; v_call: TRBV7-8; cdr3_aa: CASSLEGNEKLFF
j_call: TRBJ1-1; cdr3_length: 14; v_call: TRBV4-2; cdr3_aa: CASSLQGQNTEAFF
j_call: TRBJ2-3; cdr3_length: 15; v_call: TRBV30; cdr3_aa: CAWSVLRGITDTQYF
j_call: TRBJ1-3; cdr3_length: 15; v_call: TRBV25-1; cdr3_aa: CASSEYPGGGNTIYF
j_call: TRBJ1-4; cdr3_length: 13; v_call: TRBV20-1; cdr3_aa: CSAGLGIDEKLFF
j_call: TRBJ2-3; cdr3_length: 19; v_call: TRBV7-3; cdr3_aa: CASRILAGTSGPLTDTQYF
j_call: TRBJ2-1; cdr3_length: 14; v_call: TRBV5-1; cdr3_aa: CASSFGDKDNEQFF
j_call: TRBJ1-1; cdr3_length: 14; v_call: TRBV6-2/TRBV6-3; cdr3_aa: CASSYSATRGEAFF
j_call: TRBJ2-4; cdr3_length: 17; v_call: TRBV15; cdr3_aa: CATSREGGGYAKNIQYF
j_call: TRBJ1-2; cdr3_length: 15; v_call: TRBV9; cdr3_aa: CASSVVPGVDYGYTF
j_call: TRBJ1-6; cdr3_length: 16; v_call: TRBV11-1; cdr3_aa: CASSLGRSPENSPLHF
j_call: TRBJ1-4; cdr3_length: 15; v_call: TRBV15; cdr3_aa: CATSRDRATNEKLFF
j_call: TRBJ1-5; cdr3_length: 15; v_call: TRBV19; cdr3_aa: CASTSGAWSNQPQHF
j_call: TRBJ2-1; cdr3_length: 17; v_call: TRBV5-1; cdr3_aa: CASSLRSGTSVYNEQFF
j_call: TRBJ1-3; cdr3_length: 15; v_call: TRBV10-3; cdr3_aa: CAISKGTGYGNTIYF
j_call: TRBJ1-5; cdr3_length: 16; v_call: TRBV18; cdr3_aa: CASSPRQVVSNQPQHF
j_call: TRBJ1-2; cdr3_length: 13; v_call: TRBV12-3/TRBV12-4; cdr3_aa: CASTPRTGKGYTF
j_call: TRBJ2-5; cdr3_length: 12; v_call: TRBV7-8; cdr3_aa: CASSFQGNTQYF
j_call: TRBJ1-2; cdr3_length: 12; v_call: TRBV19; cdr3_aa: CASRGQGYGYTF
j_call: TRBJ1-1; cdr3_length: 12; v_call: TRBV6-1; cdr3_aa: CASSESNTEAFF
j_call: TRBJ2-2; cdr3_length: 13; v_call: TRBV20-1; cdr3_aa: CSATGANTGELFF
j_call: TRBJ2-7; cdr3_length: 15; v_call: TRBV11-2; cdr3_aa: CASSLGRSPSYEQYF
j_call: TRBJ1-1; cdr3_length: 13; v_call: TRBV20-1; cdr3_aa: CSQTWGGSTEAFF
j_call: TRBJ2-1; cdr3_length: 14; v_call: TRBV4-1; cdr3_aa: CASSQRTAYNEQFF
j_call: TRBJ2-5; cdr3_length: 13; v_call: TRBV28; cdr3_aa: CASTPGQVRTQYF
j_call: TRBJ2-3; cdr3_length: 15; v_call: TRBV28; cdr3_aa: CATTGGLGYTDTQYF
j_call: TRBJ2-5; cdr3_length: 15; v_call: TRBV5-4; cdr3_aa: CASSYRAGGQETQYF
j_call: TRBJ1-6; cdr3_length: 13; v_call: TRBV5-1; cdr3_aa: CASSPQGGSPLHF
j_call: TRBJ1-1; cdr3_length: 15; v_call: TRBV10-3; cdr3_aa: CAIRTPQAKNTEAFF